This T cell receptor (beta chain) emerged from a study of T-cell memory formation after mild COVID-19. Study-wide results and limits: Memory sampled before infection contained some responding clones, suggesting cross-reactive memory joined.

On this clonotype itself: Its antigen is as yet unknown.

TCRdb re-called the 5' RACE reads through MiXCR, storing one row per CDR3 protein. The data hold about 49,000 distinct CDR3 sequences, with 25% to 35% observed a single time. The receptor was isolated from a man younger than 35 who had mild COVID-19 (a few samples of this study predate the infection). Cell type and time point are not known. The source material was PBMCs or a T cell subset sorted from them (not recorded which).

CDR3 protein: CASGHRTGAYNEQFF. The CDR3 coding sequence is TGTGCCAGCGGCCATCGGACAGGGGCCTACAATGAGCAGTTCTTC. The rearrangement joins TRBV6-2 or TRBV6-3 to TRBJ2-1; TRBD1 matches at 9 bases. Germline-derived CDR1 and CDR2 are MNHEY and SVGEGT. This CDR3 comprises 15 residues. V trimming: 8 bases; J trimming: 2 bases; junction bases outside the gene matches: 7.